A single sample is the source of the 14 T cell receptor beta chains below, sequenced in a study of blood T cell repertoires in COVID-19. Clones were read by immunoSEQ multiplex PCR, and TCRdb kept only the in-frame ones, dropping some. The sample contains under 200,000 clones, 82% of which appear only once. The sample taken for sequencing was PBMCs or T cells enriched from blood (not recorded which). The receptors here all came from a man aged 60 to 75 who had recovered from COVID-19.

The chain carries TRBV6-2 or TRBV6-3 and TRBJ2-1, with TRBD1 matching 9 bases. CDR3 length: 18 amino acids. Per the germline V gene, CDR1 is MNHEY and CDR2 is SVGEGT. The trim removed 6 bases at V and 4 bases at J, leaving 16 bases unmatched. Here the CDR3 DNA reads TGTGCCAGCAGCTCCACACCAGGCCCCGGGACAGGGTACAATGAGCAGTTCTTC. The encoded protein is CASSSTPGPGTGYNEQFF.

J is TRBJ1-6 and V is TRBV5-1, with 7 bases aligning to TRBD1. The CDR3 consists of 17 residues. V was pared by 4 bases and J by 6 bases, with 13 bases of the junction left unmatched. CDR1 and CDR2 from the germline V gene are SGHRS and YFSETQ. DNA for the CDR3: TGCGCCAGCAGCCCCCAACCGACAGGGTCTAGTAATTCACCCCTCCACTTT. It specifies CASSPQPTGSSNSPLHF.

This chain connects TRBV6-5 to TRBJ2-5; possible D gene TRBD2, 6 bases. CDR3 size: 15 residues. Trimming cost V 10 bases and J 0 bases, with 18 bases left between them. Germline CDR1 is MNHEY and CDR2 is SVGAGI. CDR3 amino acids: CATTSTRTYQETQYF. The CDR3 coding sequence is TGTGCCACAACTAGCACAAGAACGTACCAAGAGACCCAGTACTTC.

The chain carries TRBV3-1 (or the pseudogene TRBV3-2) and TRBJ2-5; 9 positions match TRBD1. Germline V lookup: CDR1 LGHDT, CDR2 YNNKEL (reference sequence). V lost 5 bases and J lost 5; bases outside the gene matches: 6. The CDR3 covers 14 residues. This CDR3 is CASSSQGAWETQYF. The CDR3 nucleotides are TGTGCCAGCAGCTCACAGGGGGCTTGGGAGACCCAGTACTTC.

The rearrangement joins TRBV7-3 to TRBJ2-7; 11 nucleotides agree with TRBD1. Germline CDR1 and CDR2: SGHTA and FQGTGA. The CDR3 has 15 amino acids. The trim removed 5 bases at V and 6 bases at J, leaving 9 bases unmatched. The CDR3 loop reads CASSPSSGQGAEQYF. The CDR3 nucleotides read TGTGCCAGCAGCCCATCTTCCGGACAGGGGGCCGAGCAGTACTTC.

V usage is TRBV7-9 and J usage is TRBJ1-6; no definite D call. V was pared by 3 bases and J by 5 bases, with 11 bases between. The CDR3 totals 15 residues. Germline V gene data show CDR1 as SEHNR and CDR2 as FQNEAQ (reference sequence). This CDR3 reads CASSFGGRNNSPLHF. In DNA form, the CDR3 reads TGTGCCAGCAGCTTCGGAGGACGCAATAATTCACCCCTCCACTTT. Full variable domain (remainder filled in from reference TRBV7-9 and TRBJ1-6): DTGVSQNPRHKITKRGQNVTFRCDPISEHNRLYWYRQTLGQGPEFLTYFQNEAQLEKSRLLSDRFSAERPKGSFSTLEIQRTEQGDSAMYLCASSFGGRNNSPLHFGNGTRLTVT.

The chain employs TRBV19 and TRBJ2-3, with TRBD2 identical over 8 bases. The CDR3 covers 16 residues. The V gene end was trimmed by 3 bases and the J gene end by 2 bases; junction bases not matched to a gene: 7. CDR1 and CDR2 (germline): LNHDA, SQIVND (reference sequence). In DNA, the CDR3 is TGTGCCAGTAGTATCTTTGAGCGGGGGACCACAGATACGCAGTATTTT. It is translated as CASSIFERGTTDTQYF.

This rearrangement joins TRBV2 to TRBJ2-7, with 7 bases aligning to TRBD2. The CDR3 extends over 16 amino acids. Trimming cost V 2 bases and J 7 bases; bases outside gene matches: 14. Germline values: CDR1 SNHLY, CDR2 FYNNEI. The CDR3, as DNA: TGTGCCAGCAGTGAATGGAGGGCCGAGCGGGACTTGGAGCAGTACTTC. This gives the protein CASSEWRAERDLEQYF.

The chain combines TRBV7-8 with TRBJ2-1; 11 bases are a match to TRBD2. The CDR3 is 16 residues long. Germline CDR1 SGHVS, CDR2 FQNEAQ. The trim removed 5 bases at V and 7 bases at J, leaving 10 bases unmatched. The CDR3 loop reads CASSPYRTSGPNEQFF. DNA for the CDR3: TGTGCCAGCAGCCCCTACCGGACTAGCGGGCCTAATGAGCAGTTCTTC.

V usage is TRBV30 and J usage is TRBJ1-3, with 8 bases identical to TRBD1. In germline, CDR1 is GTSNPN, CDR2 SVGIG (reference sequence). The CDR3 has 13 amino acids. CDR3 sequence reads: CAFDRGAGNTIYF. CDR3 in DNA: TGTGCTTTTGACAGGGGTGCTGGAAACACCATATATTTT.

The chain uses TRBV10-3 and TRBJ1-5; 7 bases agree with TRBD1. The CDR3 has 13 amino acids. CDR1 ENHRY and CDR2 SYGVKD come from the germline V gene. With V trimmed by 10 bases and J by 4 bases, 7 bases remained unmatched. In nucleotides, the CDR3 is TGTGCCAATTCCGGGACAGAGAATCAGCCCCAGCATTTT. Encoded protein: CANSGTENQPQHF.

The chain recombines TRBV28 with TRBJ2-1; 8 bases are shared with TRBD1. This CDR3 has 15 amino acids. Trimming removed 5 bases from V and 3 bases from J; junction bases left unmatched: 6. Germline CDR1 is MDHEN and CDR2 is SYDVKM. CDR3 sequence: CASSPSTGVYNEQFF. CDR3 nucleotide sequence: TGTGCCAGCAGTCCCTCGACAGGGGTCTACAATGAGCAGTTCTTC.

The rearrangement uses TRBV6-5 and TRBJ2-3; D might be TRBD1 (5 bases). This CDR3 is built from 15 residues. CDR1 is MNHEY and CDR2 is SVGAGI in the germline V gene. V lost 4 bases and J 3 bases, leaving 14 bases between the germline ends. In DNA, the CDR3 is TGTGCCAGCAGTTCCCTAGGGGCAAAAACAGATACGCAGTATTTT. It specifies CASSSLGAKTDTQYF.

This rearrangement joins TRBV19 to TRBJ1-1; 10 bases map to TRBD1. The CDR3 spans 14 residues. Germline CDR1 reads LNHDA; CDR2 reads SQIVND (reference sequence). Trimming cost V 5 bases and J 5 bases; bases outside gene matches: 5. For the CDR3, the DNA is TGTGCCAGTAGTCCATTGGGACAGGGGACTGAAGCTTTCTTT. Its translation: CASSPLGQGTEAFF.